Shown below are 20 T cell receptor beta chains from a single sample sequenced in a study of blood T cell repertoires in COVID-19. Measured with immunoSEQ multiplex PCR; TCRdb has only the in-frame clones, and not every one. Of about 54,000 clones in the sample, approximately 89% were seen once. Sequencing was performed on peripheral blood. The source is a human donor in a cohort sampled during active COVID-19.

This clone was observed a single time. The chain's CDR3 is CATSRDLTAYYGYTF. In DNA, the CDR3 is TGTGCCACCAGCAGAGATTTGACAGCCTACTATGGCTACACCTTC. The chain employs TRBV15 and TRBJ1-2; TRBD1 is a possible D gene (5 bases). There are 15 residues in the CDR3. V dropped 0 bases and J dropped 3 bases, with 11 bases sitting between them. Germline-derived CDR1 and CDR2 are LNHNV and YYDKDF (reference sequence).

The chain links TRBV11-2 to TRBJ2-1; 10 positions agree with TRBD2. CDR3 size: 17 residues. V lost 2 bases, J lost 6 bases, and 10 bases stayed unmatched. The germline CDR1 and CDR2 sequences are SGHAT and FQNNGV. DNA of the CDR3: TGTGCCAGCAGCTTACGGCCTAGCGGGGGAACTTTCAATGAGCAGTTCTTC. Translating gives CASSLRPSGGTFNEQFF.

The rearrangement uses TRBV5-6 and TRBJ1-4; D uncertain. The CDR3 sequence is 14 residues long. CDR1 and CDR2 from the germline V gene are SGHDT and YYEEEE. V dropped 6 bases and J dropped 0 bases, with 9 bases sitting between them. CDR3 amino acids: CASTLLATNEKLFF. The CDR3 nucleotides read TGTGCCAGCACCCTCCTTGCAACTAATGAAAAACTGTTTTTT.

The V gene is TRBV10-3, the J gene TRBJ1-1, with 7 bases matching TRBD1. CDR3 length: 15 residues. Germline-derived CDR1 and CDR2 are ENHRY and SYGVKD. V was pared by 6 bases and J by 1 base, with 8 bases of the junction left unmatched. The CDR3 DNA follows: TGTGCCATCAGCCGGGACAGCATAAGGAACACTGAAGCTTTCTTT. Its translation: CAISRDSIRNTEAFF.

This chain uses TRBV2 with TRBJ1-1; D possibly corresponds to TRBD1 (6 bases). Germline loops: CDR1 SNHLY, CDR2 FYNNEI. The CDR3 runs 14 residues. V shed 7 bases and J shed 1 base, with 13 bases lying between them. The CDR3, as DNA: TGTGCCAGCACAGGACAGATGGGGAACACTGAAGCTTTCTTT. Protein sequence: CASTGQMGNTEAFF.

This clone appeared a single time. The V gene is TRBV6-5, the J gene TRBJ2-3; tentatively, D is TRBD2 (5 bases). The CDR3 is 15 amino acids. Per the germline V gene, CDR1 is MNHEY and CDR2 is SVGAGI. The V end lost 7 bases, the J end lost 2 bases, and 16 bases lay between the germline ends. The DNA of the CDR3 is TGTGCCAGCATACGGGGTTCCCTTAACACAGATACGCAGTATTTT. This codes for CASIRGSLNTDTQYF.

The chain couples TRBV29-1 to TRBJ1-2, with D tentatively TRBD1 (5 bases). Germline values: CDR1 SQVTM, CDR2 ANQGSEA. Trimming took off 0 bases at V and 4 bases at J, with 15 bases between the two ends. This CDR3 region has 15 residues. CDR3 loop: CSVEDPTQGSYGYTF. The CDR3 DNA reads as TGCAGCGTTGAAGATCCGACGCAGGGTAGCTATGGCTACACCTTC. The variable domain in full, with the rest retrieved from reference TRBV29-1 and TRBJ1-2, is SAVISQKPSRDICQRGTSLTIQCQVDSQVTMMFWYRQQPGQSLTLIATANQGSEATYESGFVIDKFPISRPNLTFSTLTVSNMSPEDSSIYLCSVEDPTQGSYGYTFGSGTRLTVV.

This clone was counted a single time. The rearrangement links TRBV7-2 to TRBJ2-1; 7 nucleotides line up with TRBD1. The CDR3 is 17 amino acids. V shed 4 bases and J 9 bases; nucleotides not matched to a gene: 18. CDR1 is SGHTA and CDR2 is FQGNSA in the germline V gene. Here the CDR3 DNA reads TGTGCCAGCAGCTCACGGGACAGAGCGGTGATGTTGAGTGAGCAGTTCTTC. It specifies CASSSRDRAVMLSEQFF.

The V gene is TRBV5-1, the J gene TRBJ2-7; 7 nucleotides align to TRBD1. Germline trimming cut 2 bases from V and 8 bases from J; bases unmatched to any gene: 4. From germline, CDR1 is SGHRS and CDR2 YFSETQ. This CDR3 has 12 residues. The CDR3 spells CASSFEGAQQYF. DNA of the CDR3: TGCGCCAGCAGCTTCGAGGGGGCGCAGCAGTACTTC.

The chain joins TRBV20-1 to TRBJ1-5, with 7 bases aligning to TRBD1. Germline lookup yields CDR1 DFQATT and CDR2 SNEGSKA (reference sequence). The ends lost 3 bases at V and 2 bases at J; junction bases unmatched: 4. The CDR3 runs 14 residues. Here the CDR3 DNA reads TGCAGTGCTAGTGACAGGGTAGGCAATCAGCCCCAGCATTTT. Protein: CSASDRVGNQPQHF.

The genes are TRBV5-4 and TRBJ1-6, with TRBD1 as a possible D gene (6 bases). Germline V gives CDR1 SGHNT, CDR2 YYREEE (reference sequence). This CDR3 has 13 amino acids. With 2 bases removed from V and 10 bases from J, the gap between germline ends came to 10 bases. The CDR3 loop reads CASSLDQGSPLHF. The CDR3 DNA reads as TGTGCCAGCAGCTTAGACCAGGGGTCACCCCTCCACTTT.

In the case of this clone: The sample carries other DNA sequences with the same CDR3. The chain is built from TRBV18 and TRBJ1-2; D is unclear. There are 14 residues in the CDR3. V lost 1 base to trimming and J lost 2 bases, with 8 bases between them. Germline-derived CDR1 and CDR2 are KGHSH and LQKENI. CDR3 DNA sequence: TGTGCCAGCTCACCACAAGGAGGGAACTATGGCTACACCTTC. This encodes CASSPQGGNYGYTF.

Here the CDR3 reads CASSSLQGNRNEQFF. The CDR3 DNA is TGTGCCAGCAGCTCACTACAGGGGAATAGGAATGAGCAGTTCTTC. J is TRBJ2-1 and V is TRBV7-9; 7 bases line up with TRBD1. Germline V CDR1 and CDR2: SEHNR, FQNEAQ (reference sequence). V lost 4 bases, J lost 7 bases, and 10 bases stayed unmatched. The CDR3 runs to 15 residues.

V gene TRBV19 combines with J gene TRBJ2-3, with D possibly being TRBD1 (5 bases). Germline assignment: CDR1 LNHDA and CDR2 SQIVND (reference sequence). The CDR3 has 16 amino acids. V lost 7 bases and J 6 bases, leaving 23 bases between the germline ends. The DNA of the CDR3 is TGTGCCAGTACCCTAGACAGTGGGAAGAGGTGGGATACGCAGTATTTT. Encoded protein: CASTLDSGKRWDTQYF.

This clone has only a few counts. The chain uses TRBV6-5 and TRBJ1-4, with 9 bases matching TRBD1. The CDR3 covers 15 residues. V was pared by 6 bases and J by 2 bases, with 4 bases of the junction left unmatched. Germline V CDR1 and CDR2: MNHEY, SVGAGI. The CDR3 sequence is CASRPTGGTNEKLFF. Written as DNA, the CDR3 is TGTGCCAGCAGGCCTACAGGGGGCACTAATGAAAAACTGTTTTTT.

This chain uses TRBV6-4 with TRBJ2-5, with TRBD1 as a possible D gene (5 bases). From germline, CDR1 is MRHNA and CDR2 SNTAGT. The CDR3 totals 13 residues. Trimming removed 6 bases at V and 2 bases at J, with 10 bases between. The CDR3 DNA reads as TGTGCCAGCAGCCCGACAGCACAAGAGACCCAGTACTTC. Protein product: CASSPTAQETQYF.

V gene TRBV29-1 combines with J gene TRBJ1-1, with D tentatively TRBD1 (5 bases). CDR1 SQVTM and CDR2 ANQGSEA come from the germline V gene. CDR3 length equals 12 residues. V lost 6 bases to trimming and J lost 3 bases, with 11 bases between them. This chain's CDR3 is CSVRRGDTEAFF. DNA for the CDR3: TGCAGCGTCCGGCGGGGCGACACTGAAGCTTTCTTT. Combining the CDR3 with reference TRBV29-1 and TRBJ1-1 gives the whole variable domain SAVISQKPSRDICQRGTSLTIQCQVDSQVTMMFWYRQQPGQSLTLIATANQGSEATYESGFVIDKFPISRPNLTFSTLTVSNMSPEDSSIYLCSVRRGDTEAFFGQGTRLTVV.

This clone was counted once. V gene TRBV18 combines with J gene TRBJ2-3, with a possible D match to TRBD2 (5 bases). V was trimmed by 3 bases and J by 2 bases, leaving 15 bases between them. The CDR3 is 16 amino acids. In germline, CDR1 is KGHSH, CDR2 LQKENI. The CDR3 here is CASSPPDLGSTDTQYF. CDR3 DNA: TGTGCCAGCTCACCCCCGGACTTAGGATCCACAGATACGCAGTATTTT.

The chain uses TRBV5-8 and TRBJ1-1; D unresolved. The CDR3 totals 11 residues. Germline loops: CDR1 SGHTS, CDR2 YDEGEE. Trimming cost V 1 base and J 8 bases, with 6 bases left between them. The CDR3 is CASSLRREAFF. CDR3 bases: TGTGCCAGCAGCTTGAGGAGGGAAGCTTTCTTT.

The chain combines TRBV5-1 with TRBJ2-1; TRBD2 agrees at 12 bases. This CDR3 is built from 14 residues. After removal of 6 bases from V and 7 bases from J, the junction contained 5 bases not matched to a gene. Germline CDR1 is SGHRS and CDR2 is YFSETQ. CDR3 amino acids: CASMLTSGSNEQFF. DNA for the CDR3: TGCGCCAGCATGCTGACTAGCGGGAGTAATGAGCAGTTCTTC.